This T cell receptor beta chain originates from a study of T cell responses to AZD1222 COVID-19 vaccine. V dropped 2 bases and J dropped 3 bases, with 10 bases sitting between them. Germline V gene lookup returns CDR1 SGHTA and CDR2 FQGNSA. The CDR3 has 14 amino acids. Regarding the study as a whole: Targets within unmutated variant regions were reportedly found for nearly half of spike-specific TCRs. Increases in Spike-specific TCR breadth and depth were seen after two AZD1222 doses. The CD4 TCRs associated with vaccination extended across spike and predominated at 160-218 and 743-854.

Profiling relied on immunoSEQ multiplex PCR, and the TCRdb table lists in-frame clones only, not all of them. The data show about 150,000 clones, about 88% seen once. About this clone itself: What it recognizes is unknown.

The receptor was isolated from an adult in good health. The sequences come from peripheral blood, collected on day 0 of AZD1222 vaccination. V usage is TRBV7-2 and J usage is TRBJ1-1; D not certain. CDR3 amino acids: CASSLRPADTEAFF. The CDR3 DNA reads TGTGCCAGCAGCTTAAGGCCGGCGGACACTGAAGCTTTCTTT.